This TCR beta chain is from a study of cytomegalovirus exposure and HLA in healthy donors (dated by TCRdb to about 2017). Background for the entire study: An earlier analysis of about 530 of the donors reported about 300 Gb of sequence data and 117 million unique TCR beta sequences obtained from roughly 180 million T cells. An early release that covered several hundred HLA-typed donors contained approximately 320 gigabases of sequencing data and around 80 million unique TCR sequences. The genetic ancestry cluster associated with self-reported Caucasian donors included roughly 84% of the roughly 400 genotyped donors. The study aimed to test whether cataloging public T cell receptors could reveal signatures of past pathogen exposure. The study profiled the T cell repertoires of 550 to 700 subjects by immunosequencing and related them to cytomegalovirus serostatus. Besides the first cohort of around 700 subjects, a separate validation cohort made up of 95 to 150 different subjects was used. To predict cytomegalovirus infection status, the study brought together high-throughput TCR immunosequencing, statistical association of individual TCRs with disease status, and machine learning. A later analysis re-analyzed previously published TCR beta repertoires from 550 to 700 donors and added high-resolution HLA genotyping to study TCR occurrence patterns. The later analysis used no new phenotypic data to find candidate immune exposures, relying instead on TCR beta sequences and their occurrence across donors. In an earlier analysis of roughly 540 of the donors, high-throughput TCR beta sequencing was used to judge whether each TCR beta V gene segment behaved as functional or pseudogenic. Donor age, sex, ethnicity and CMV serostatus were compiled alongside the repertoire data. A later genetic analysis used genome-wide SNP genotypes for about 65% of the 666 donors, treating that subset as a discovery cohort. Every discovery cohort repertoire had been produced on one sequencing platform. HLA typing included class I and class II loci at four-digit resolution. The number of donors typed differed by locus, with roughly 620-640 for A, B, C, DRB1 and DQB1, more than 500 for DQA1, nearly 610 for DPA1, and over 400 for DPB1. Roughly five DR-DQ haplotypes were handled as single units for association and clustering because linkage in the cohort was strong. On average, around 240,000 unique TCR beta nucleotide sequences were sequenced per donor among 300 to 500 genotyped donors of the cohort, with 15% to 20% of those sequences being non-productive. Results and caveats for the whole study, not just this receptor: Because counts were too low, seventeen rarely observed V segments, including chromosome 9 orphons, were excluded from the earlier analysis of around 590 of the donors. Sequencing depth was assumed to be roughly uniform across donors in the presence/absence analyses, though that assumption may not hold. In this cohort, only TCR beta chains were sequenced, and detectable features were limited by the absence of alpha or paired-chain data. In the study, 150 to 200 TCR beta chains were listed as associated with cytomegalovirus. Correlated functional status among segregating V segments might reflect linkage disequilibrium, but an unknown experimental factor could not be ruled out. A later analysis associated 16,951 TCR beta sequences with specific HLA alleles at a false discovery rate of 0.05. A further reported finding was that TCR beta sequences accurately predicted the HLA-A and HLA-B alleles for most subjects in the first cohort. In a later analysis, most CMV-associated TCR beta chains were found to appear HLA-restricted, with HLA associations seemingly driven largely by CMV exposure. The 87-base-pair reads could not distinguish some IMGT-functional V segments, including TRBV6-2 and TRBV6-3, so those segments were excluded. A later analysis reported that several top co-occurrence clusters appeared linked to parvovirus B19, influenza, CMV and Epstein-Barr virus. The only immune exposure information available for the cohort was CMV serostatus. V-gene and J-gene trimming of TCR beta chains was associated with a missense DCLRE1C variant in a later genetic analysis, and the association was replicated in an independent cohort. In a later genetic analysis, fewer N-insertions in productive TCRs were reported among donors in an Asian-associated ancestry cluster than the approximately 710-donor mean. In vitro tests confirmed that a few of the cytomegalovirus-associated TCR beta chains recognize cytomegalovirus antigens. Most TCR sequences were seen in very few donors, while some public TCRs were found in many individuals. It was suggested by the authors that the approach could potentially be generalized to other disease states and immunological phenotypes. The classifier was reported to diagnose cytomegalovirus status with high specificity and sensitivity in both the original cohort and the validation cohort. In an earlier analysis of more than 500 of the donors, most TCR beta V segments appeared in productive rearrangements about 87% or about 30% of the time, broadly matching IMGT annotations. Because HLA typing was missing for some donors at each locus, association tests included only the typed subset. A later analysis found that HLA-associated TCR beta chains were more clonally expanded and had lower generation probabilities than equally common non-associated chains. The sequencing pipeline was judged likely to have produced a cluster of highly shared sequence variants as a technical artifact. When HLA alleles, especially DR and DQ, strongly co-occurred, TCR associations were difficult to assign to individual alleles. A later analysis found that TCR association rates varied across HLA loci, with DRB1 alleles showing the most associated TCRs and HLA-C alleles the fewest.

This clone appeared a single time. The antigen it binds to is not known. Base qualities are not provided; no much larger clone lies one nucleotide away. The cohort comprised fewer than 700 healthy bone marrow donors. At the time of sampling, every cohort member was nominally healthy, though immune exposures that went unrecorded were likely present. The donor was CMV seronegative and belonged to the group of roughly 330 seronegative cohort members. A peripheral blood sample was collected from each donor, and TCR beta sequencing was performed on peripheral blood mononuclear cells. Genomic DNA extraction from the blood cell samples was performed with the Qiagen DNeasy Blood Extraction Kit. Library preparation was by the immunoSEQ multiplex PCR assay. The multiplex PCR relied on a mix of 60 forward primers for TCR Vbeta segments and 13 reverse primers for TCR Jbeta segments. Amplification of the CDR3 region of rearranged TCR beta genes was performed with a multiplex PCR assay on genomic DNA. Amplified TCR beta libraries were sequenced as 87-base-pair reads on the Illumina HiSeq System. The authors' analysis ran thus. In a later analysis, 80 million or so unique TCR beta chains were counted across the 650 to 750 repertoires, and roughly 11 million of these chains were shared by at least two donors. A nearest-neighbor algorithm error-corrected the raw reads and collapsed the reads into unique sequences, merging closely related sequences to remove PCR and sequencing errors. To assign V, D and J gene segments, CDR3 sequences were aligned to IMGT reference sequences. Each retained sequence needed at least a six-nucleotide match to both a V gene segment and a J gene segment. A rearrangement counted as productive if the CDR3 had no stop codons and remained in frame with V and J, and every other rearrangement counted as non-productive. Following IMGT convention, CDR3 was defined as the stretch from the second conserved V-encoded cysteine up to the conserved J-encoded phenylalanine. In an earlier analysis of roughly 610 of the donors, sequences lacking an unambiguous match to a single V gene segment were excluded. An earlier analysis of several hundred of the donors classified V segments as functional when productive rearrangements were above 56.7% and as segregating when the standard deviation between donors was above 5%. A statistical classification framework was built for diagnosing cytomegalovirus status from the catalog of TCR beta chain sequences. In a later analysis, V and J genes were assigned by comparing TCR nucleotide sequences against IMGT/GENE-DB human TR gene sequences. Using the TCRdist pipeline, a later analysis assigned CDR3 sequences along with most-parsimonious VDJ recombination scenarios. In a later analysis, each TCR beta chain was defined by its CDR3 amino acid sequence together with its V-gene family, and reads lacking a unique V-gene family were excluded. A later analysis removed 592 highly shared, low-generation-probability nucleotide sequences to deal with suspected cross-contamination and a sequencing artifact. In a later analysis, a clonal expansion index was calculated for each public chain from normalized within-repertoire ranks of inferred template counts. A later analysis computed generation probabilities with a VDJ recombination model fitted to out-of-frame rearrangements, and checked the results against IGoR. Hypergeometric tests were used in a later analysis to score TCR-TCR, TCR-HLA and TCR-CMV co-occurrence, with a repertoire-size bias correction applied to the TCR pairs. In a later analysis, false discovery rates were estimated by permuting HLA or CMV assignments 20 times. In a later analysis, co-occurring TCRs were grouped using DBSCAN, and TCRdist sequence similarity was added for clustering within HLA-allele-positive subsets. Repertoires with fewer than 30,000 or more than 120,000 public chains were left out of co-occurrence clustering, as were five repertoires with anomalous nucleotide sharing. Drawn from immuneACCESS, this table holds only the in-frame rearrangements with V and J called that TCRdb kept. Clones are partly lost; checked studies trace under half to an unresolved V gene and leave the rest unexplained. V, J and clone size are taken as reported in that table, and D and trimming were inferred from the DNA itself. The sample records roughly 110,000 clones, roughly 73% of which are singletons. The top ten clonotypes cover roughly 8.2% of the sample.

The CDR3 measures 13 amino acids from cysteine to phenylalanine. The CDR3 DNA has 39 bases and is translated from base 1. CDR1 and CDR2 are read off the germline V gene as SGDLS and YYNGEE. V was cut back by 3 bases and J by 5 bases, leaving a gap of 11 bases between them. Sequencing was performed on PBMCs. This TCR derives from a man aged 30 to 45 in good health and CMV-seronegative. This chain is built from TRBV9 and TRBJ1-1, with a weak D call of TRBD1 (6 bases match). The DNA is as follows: TGTGCCAGCAGCGAGGGAGGGGGGACTGAAGCTTTCTTT. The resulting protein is CASSEGGGTEAFF.